This T cell receptor beta chain was profiled in a study of cytotoxic CD8 clonotypes in ibrutinib-treated CLL. Background on the study: Responses: 24 partial, 2 complete; after median approximately 67 months, about 14 stayed remitted, some twelve progressed.

Study results and limitations: A difference in sampling times existed between sustained-remission and progressing patients.

Sequencing used immunoSEQ multiplex PCR; TCRdb keeps in-frame clones, though not all of them. The profile shows 150,000 or so clones, 70% to 90% of them singletons. Genomic DNA (around 2 micrograms) was obtained from cryopreserved PBMCs for construction of TCR beta libraries. Germline V gene lookup returns CDR1 KGHSH and CDR2 LQKENI. This CDR3 comprises 14 residues. V lost 3 bases and J 0 bases, leaving 9 bases between the germline ends. Points on this clone: Antigen unknown.

The J gene is TRBJ2-7, the V gene TRBV18; no clear D gene. The clonotype was recovered from a human donor with chronic lymphocytic leukemia. Specimen: PBMCs, collected after 24 months of ibrutinib treatment. CDR3 amino acids: CASSPGRSSYEQYF. The CDR3 bases are TGTGCCAGCTCACCTGGCCGGAGCTCCTACGAGCAGTACTTC.